A selection of T cell receptor beta chains follows, all from one sample in a study of beta chain features in type 1 diabetes. This table comes from immunoSEQ multiplex PCR, and its TCRdb copy is limited to in-frame clones, with some not included. This table has about 270,000 clones, roughly 15% appearing once. Sequencing was performed on naive CD4+ T cells from blood. The source of these receptors is a woman aged 40 to 55 in good health. Each CDR3 is given with its conserved first and last residue. The D gene is left open where the match is weak. The listing skips clone size in some rows; elsewhere it reads once, few, many or a size class.

clone_size j_call v_call d_call cdr3_nt cdr3_aa
. TRBJ1-2 TRBV18 TRBD1 TGTGCCAGCTCAACGGACAGGGAGTATGGCTACACCTTC CASSTDREYGYTF
few TRBJ2-7 TRBV6-1 . TGTGCCAGCGCCGAGGCCTACACCTACGAGCAGTACTTC CASAEAYTYEQYF
. TRBJ1-1 TRBV4-1 . TGCGCCAGCAGCCCTTCTGTCCGCCAGGACACTGAAGCTTTCTTT CASSPSVRQDTEAFF
. TRBJ2-5 TRBV27 TRBD2 TGTGCCAGCAGTTTGGTAGCGGGGGGTCGAGAGACCCAGTACTTC CASSLVAGGRETQYF
. TRBJ1-1 TRBV18 . TGTGCCAGCTCACCGTCTCGGGGGAACACTGAAGCTTTCTTT CASSPSRGNTEAFF
few TRBJ2-5 TRBV11-3 . TGTGCCAGCAGCTCGACAGGGAGGGAGACCCAGTACTTC CASSSTGRETQYF
. TRBJ2-5 TRBV5-1 . TGCGCCAGCTTCAAAGACTTAAAAGAGACCCAGTACTTC CASFKDLKETQYF
. TRBJ2-5 TRBV7-2 . TGTGCCAGCAGCTTATTTGGGGGGGAGACCCAGTACTTC CASSLFGGETQYF
. TRBJ2-5 TRBV7-6 . TGTGCCAGCAGCTTAGTGGCTAGCGAGACCCAGTACTTC CASSLVASETQYF
. TRBJ1-6 TRBV12-5 . TGTGCTAGTGGTTTCGGGACAACGAATTCACCCCTCCACTTT CASGFGTTNSPLHF
. TRBJ2-5 TRBV5-1 TRBD1 TGCGCCAGCATCGGACAGGGGCAAGAGACCCAGTACTTC CASIGQGQETQYF
. TRBJ2-1 TRBV7-8 TRBD2 TGTGCCAGCAGCTTAGCCCAGCGGGGGGGCAGTGAGCAGTTCTTC CASSLAQRGGSEQFF
. TRBJ2-5 TRBV7-2 . TGTGCCAGCAGCTCCCAGCCCGCAGGCCTGGGGACCCAGTACTTC CASSSQPAGLGTQYF
few TRBJ1-2 TRBV15 TRBD1 TGTGCCACCAGCAGTTTATCCGGGACAGGGTCTTGGAGCGACACCTTC CATSSLSGTGSWSDTF
. TRBJ1-6 TRBV5-1 TRBD1 TGCGCCAGCAGCTTGGATAGGGACAGGCTCGCCTCACCCCTCCACTTT CASSLDRDRLASPLHF
few TRBJ2-1 TRBV10-2 TRBD1 TGCGCCAGCAGTCTCTCGGGACAGGGGATAAGTGAGCAGTTCTTC CASSLSGQGISEQFF
few TRBJ2-7 TRBV18 . TGTGCCAGCTCACCTCCGAACGCGAAGGACAGATCCTACGAGCAGTACTTC CASSPPNAKDRSYEQYF
few TRBJ2-1 TRBV18 TRBD1 TGTGCCAGCTCACGGGACAGGGCCATCGATGAGCAGTTCTTC CASSRDRAIDEQFF
. TRBJ1-2 TRBV18 TRBD1 TGTGCCAGCTCACCCTTGACAGGGGAAGGCTACACCTTC CASSPLTGEGYTF
few TRBJ1-2 TRBV2 . TGTGCCAGCAGTGAAGACAGGGCTAACTATGGCTACACCTTC CASSEDRANYGYTF
. TRBJ2-1 TRBV10-1 . TGCGCCAGCAGTGGGAAGGGGTCGAAAAATGAGCAGTTCTTC CASSGKGSKNEQFF
. TRBJ2-5 TRBV9 TRBD2 TGTGCCAGCAGCGTGGGGACTAGCGGGGCCGAGAAGTACTTC CASSVGTSGAEKYF
. TRBJ2-7 TRBV18 TRBD1 TGTGCCAGCTCACCATCGACAGGGAGCTACGAGCAGTACTTC CASSPSTGSYEQYF
. TRBJ2-6 TRBV9 TRBD1 TGTGCCAGCAGCGCGGACAGGGGGAGGGCTGGGGCCAACGTCCTGACTTTC CASSADRGRAGANVLTF
. TRBJ2-7 TRBV9 TRBD2 TGTGCCAGCAGCGTAGGTAGCGGGGGTCCCGAAAGCTCCTACGAGCAGTACTTC CASSVGSGGPESSYEQYF
few TRBJ1-1 TRBV2 TRBD1 TGTGCCAGCAGCACAGGGGACACTGAAGCTTTCTTT CASSTGDTEAFF
. TRBJ1-5 TRBV27 . TGTGCCAGCACCCGGACGGGTAGCGGCGATCAGCCCCAGCATTTT CASTRTGSGDQPQHF
. TRBJ2-7 TRBV19 . TGTGCCAGTAGGACCCGAAGGATGCAGGGGGGCTACGAGCAGTACTTC CASRTRRMQGGYEQYF
. TRBJ2-7 TRBV5-6 . TGTGCCAGCAGCTTGGCCCAGGGGAACGAGCAGTACTTC CASSLAQGNEQYF
. TRBJ2-1 TRBV7-6 TRBD2 TGTGCCAGCAGCGATACACTGGGACTAGTGGGTCATGAGCAGTTCTTC CASSDTLGLVGHEQFF
. TRBJ2-7 TRBV9 TRBD2 TGTGCCAGCAGCGAGGGGACTAGCGGTTACGAGCAGTACTTC CASSEGTSGYEQYF
. TRBJ2-4 TRBV18 TRBD1 TGTGCCAGCTCACCCTCAGGGACAGGGAAGTTTCCAAACATTCAGTACTTC CASSPSGTGKFPNIQYF
. TRBJ1-1 TRBV18 . TGTGCCAGCTCATTGGGACAGAACACTGAAGCTTTCTTT CASSLGQNTEAFF
few TRBJ2-6 TRBV27 . TGTGCCAGCAGTTCTCGGAGCTCTGGGGCCAACGTCCTGACTTTC CASSSRSSGANVLTF
few TRBJ1-3 TRBV6-5 . TGTGCCAGCAGGATAACAGACTATCCTGGAAACACCATATATTTT CASRITDYPGNTIYF
many TRBJ2-6 TRBV9 . TGTGCCAGCAGCGTAGGGCCCTCTGGGGCCAACGTCCTGACTTTC CASSVGPSGANVLTF
. TRBJ2-3 TRBV9 TRBD1 TGTGCCAGCAGCCCAAGGCCGGGACAGGGCGCTTCGGGCACAGATACGCAGTATTTT CASSPRPGQGASGTDTQYF
. TRBJ1-2 TRBV27 . TGTGACCCCCTGCGGCCAAATTATGGCTACACCTTC CDPLRPNYGYTF
. TRBJ2-1 TRBV19 TRBD1 TGTGCCAGTAGGGCAGGGGGCGCGATTAATGAGCAGTTCTTC CASRAGGAINEQFF
. TRBJ2-1 TRBV4-3 . TGCGCCAGCAGCCTCGACAGATTATACAATGAGCAGTTCTTC CASSLDRLYNEQFF
many TRBJ2-2 TRBV6-6 . TGTGCCAGCAGCCCCGGCGGGGAGCTGTTTTTT CASSPGGELFF
many TRBJ2-6 TRBV29-1 . TGCAGCGTCAGGGTCTCTGGGGCCAACGTCCTGACTTTC CSVRVSGANVLTF
many TRBJ2-3 TRBV7-9 TRBD1 TGTGCCAGCATACCCCGCAGGGGGCAGGGCACAGATACGCAGTATTTT CASIPRRGQGTDTQYF
few TRBJ2-1 TRBV5-1 . TGCGCCAGCAGCTTGGGTGCAGGGGGGTACAATGAGCAGTTCTTC CASSLGAGGYNEQFF
. TRBJ2-5 TRBV25-1 . TGTGCCAGCAGACTCCAAGAGACCCAGTACTTC CASRLQETQYF
. TRBJ1-1 TRBV27 . TGTGCCAGCAGTCCCCCACCAGGGCGGAACACTGAAGCTTTCTTT CASSPPPGRNTEAFF